These T cell receptor beta chains were read from a single sample in a study of blood T cells in healthy people across ages. TCRdb reanalysed the 5' RACE reads using MiXCR and keeps one entry per CDR3 protein. The sample holds about 800,000 distinct CDR3 sequences; about half are singletons and the top ten take over 15%. Sequencing was carried out using blood. The receptors shown here come from a man of 80 years or more in good health. CDR3s include the opening cysteine and the closing phenylalanine or tryptophan. D genes are given only for firm matches. Expanded clones are given a class, and other clones once, few, many or no size at all.

>TRBV27|TRBJ2-1|-|few
TGTGCCAGCAGTTTATCTAGCCGCGAGCAGTTCTTC
CASSLSSREQFF
>TRBV9|TRBJ1-3|TRBD1|-
TGTACCAGCAGCGCCGAGGACAGGTCATCTGGAAACACCATATATTTT
CTSSAEDRSSGNTIYF
>TRBV3-1|TRBJ2-1|TRBD2|many
TGTGCCAGCAGCCAAGATGGTAGCGGGGCTTACAATGAGCAGTTCTTC
CASSQDGSGAYNEQFF
>TRBV12-3/TRBV12-4|TRBJ2-2|TRBD2|few
TGTGCCAGCAGATTAGCGGGAGAGGCTGGGGAGCTGTTTTTT
CASRLAGEAGELFF
>TRBV19|TRBJ2-5|-|-
TGTGCCAGTAAGGGCAGGGAGGAGACCCAGTACTTC
CASKGREETQYF
>TRBV12-3/TRBV12-4|TRBJ1-4|TRBD1|-
TGTGCCAGCAGTTTAGACAGGGGCGGAAAACTGTTTTTT
CASSLDRGGKLFF
>TRBV29-1|TRBJ2-1|TRBD2|few
TGCAGCGTGGCCGGGACTAGCGGGGGGGCCTTATACAATGAGCAGTTCTTC
CSVAGTSGGALYNEQFF
>TRBV20-1|TRBJ2-7|-|few
TGCAGTGCTAGAGATCCCGGAGGTTCCTTCGGCGACGAGCAGTACTTC
CSARDPGGSFGDEQYF
>TRBV18|TRBJ1-1|-|-
TGTGCCAGCTCACCAGCCAGGGCGAACACTGAAGCTTTCTTT
CASSPARANTEAFF
>TRBV29-1|TRBJ1-2|-|once
TGCAGCGTTATGACAGGCCGTGGCTACACCTTC
CSVMTGRGYTF
>TRBV6-5|TRBJ2-6|-|many
TGTGCCAGCAGTTACTCAGGGACGGGGGCCAACGTCCTGACTTTC
CASSYSGTGANVLTF
>TRBV20-1|TRBJ2-7|-|-
TGCAGTGCTAGGGGGGACTCCAAAACCTACGAGCAGTACTTC
CSARGDSKTYEQYF
>TRBV7-2|TRBJ2-1|TRBD1|few
TGTGCCAGCAGCTTCGATAGTCCCGGGACAGGGGGTGAGCAGTTCTTC
CASSFDSPGTGGEQFF
>TRBV20-1|TRBJ2-7|TRBD2|-
TGCAGTGCTCGGATGAGCGGGAGGGCCCTGGACAATGAGCAGTACTTC
CSARMSGRALDNEQYF
>TRBV20-1|TRBJ2-3|TRBD2|many
TGCAGTGCTAGAGGCGGGAGTCCGGATACGCAGTATTTT
CSARGGSPDTQYF
>TRBV7-8|TRBJ2-5|TRBD1|few
TGTGCCAGCAGCGGGGCGACAGGGTACCAAGAGACCCAGTACTTC
CASSGATGYQETQYF
>TRBV20-1|TRBJ2-5|TRBD2|few
TGCAGTGCTAGAACGCGGGAGGGAAGTCAAGAGACCCAGTACTTC
CSARTREGSQETQYF
>TRBV30|TRBJ1-1|-|-
TGTGCCTGGAGTGTACATGGTTCGCGGGGGGAAGGGGCTGAAGCTTTCTTT
CAWSVHGSRGEGAEAFF
>TRBV3-1|TRBJ1-2|TRBD1|-
TGTGCCAGCAGCCAAGGGGGGGACAGCGAAGGCTACACCTTC
CASSQGGDSEGYTF
>TRBV25-1|TRBJ1-2|TRBD1|few
TGTGCCAGCAGGAGACAGGGGTACAACTATGGCTACACCTTC
CASRRQGYNYGYTF
>TRBV6-2/TRBV6-3|TRBJ1-1|-|-
TGTGCCAGCAGTTTAATAGGCCGAACTGAAGCTTTCTTT
CASSLIGRTEAFF
>TRBV20-1|TRBJ2-3|-|-
TGCAGTGCTAGGGGTGGACTACCACAAATCAGATCTTCTAGCACAGATACGCAGTATTTT
CSARGGLPQIRSSSTDTQYF
>TRBV4-2|TRBJ2-7|-|-
TGTGCCAGCAGCCTAGACGGAGCCTCCTACGAGCAGTACTTC
CASSLDGASYEQYF
>TRBV2|TRBJ2-1|TRBD2|many
TGTGCCAGCAGTGAATGGGGTGGGCCTAGCGGGATCTACAATGAGCAGTTCTTC
CASSEWGGPSGIYNEQFF
>TRBV5-1|TRBJ2-7|-|-
TGCGCCAGCAGCGCGAGACTAGGACAGTCCTACGAGCAGTACTTC
CASSARLGQSYEQYF
>TRBV7-2|TRBJ1-5|-|few
TGTGCCAGCAGCCCCCTCGAGGGTCAGCCCCAGCATTTT
CASSPLEGQPQHF
>TRBV25-1|TRBJ2-4|TRBD1|-
TGTGCCAGCAGTGTGGGACAGTTCCGCAACATTCAGTACTTC
CASSVGQFRNIQYF
>TRBV20-1|TRBJ2-1|TRBD2|many
TGCAGTGCTAGAGGCGCTAGCGGGGGCTACAATGAGCAGTTCTTC
CSARGASGGYNEQFF
>TRBV5-1|TRBJ2-6|TRBD2|once
TGCGCCAGCAGCTTGGTAGTAGCGGGGAGCTCTGGGGCCAACGTCCTGACTTTC
CASSLVVAGSSGANVLTF
>TRBV20-1|TRBJ2-1|-|many
TGCAGTGCTAGAGGGGACGGACGCAATGAGCAGTTCTTC
CSARGDGRNEQFF
>TRBV3-1|TRBJ1-3|-|-
TGTGCCAGCAGCCAGGGGACTGGATACTCTGGAAACACCATATATTTT
CASSQGTGYSGNTIYF
>TRBV27|TRBJ2-7|TRBD1|-
TGTGCCAGCAGCTCCCCCAACGCGGCAGGGGGTTTTCACGAGCAGTACTTC
CASSSPNAAGGFHEQYF
>TRBV7-2|TRBJ2-5|-|many
TGTGCCAGCAGCTCAGCGGGCTACAAAGAGACCCAGTACTTC
CASSSAGYKETQYF
>TRBV7-2|TRBJ1-4|-|few
TGTGCCAGCAGCTTGGGCGACCTTACAACTAATGAAAAACTGTTTTTT
CASSLGDLTTNEKLFF
>TRBV3-1|TRBJ1-2|TRBD1|-
TGTGCCAGCAGCAAAGACAGGGCGGTTTATGGCTACACCTTC
CASSKDRAVYGYTF
>TRBV6-2/TRBV6-3|TRBJ2-1|TRBD2|many
TGTGCCAGCAGTTACGGCGGGAGCTCCTACAATGAGCAGTTCTTC
CASSYGGSSYNEQFF
>TRBV10-3|TRBJ2-7|TRBD1|many
TGTGCCATCAGTGATCTAGGGACAGGGGCCAGGGGTGGCGAGCAGTACTTC
CAISDLGTGARGGEQYF
>TRBV5-1|TRBJ2-1|-|few
TGCGCCAGCAGCCCTGCTGGTAGCGCCTACAATGAGCAGTTCTTC
CASSPAGSAYNEQFF
>TRBV20-1|TRBJ2-5|TRBD1|-
TGCAGTGCTGAGAGGACAGGGGGCATGGAGACCCAGTACTTC
CSAERTGGMETQYF
>TRBV19|TRBJ2-7|TRBD2|few
TGTGCCAGTAGGGTCGGACTAGCGGATGGGGGCGAGCAGTACTTC
CASRVGLADGGEQYF
>TRBV15|TRBJ2-7|-|-
TGTGCCACCTGCAGAGAAAGTAGCGCCAATGAGCAGTACTTC
CATCRESSANEQYF
>TRBV7-2|TRBJ2-3|-|-
TGTGCCAGCAGCTTACCACGAGCGAACACAGATACGCAGTATTTT
CASSLPRANTDTQYF
>TRBV11-2|TRBJ1-2|-|-
TGTGCCAGCAGCTTAGGCGCTCATGTCAATGGCTACACCTTC
CASSLGAHVNGYTF
>TRBV10-3|TRBJ2-3|-|-
TGTGCCATCAGTGCCGGTAGCGTTAGCACAGATACGCAGTATTTT
CAISAGSVSTDTQYF
>TRBV20-1|TRBJ2-3|TRBD2|once
TGCAGTGCTCGGATAGCGGGAGAGGGCACAGATACGCAGTATTTT
CSARIAGEGTDTQYF
>TRBV5-6|TRBJ2-6|-|-
TGTGCCAGCAGTTCTCAGGGGACCGCTGGGGCCAACGTCCTGACTTTC
CASSSQGTAGANVLTF
>TRBV20-1|TRBJ2-7|-|-
TGCGGTGCTAGAGGACCAGCTCGAGAGCAGTACTTC
CGARGPAREQYF
>TRBV20-1|TRBJ2-2|TRBD2|-
TGCAGTGCTAGAGAAGAGACTAGCGGGTTCACCGGGGAGCTGTTTTTT
CSAREETSGFTGELFF
>TRBV28|TRBJ1-2|-|-
TGTGCCAGCAGTTTATACCGGGACCCGAGGGTTAACTATGGCTACACCTTC
CASSLYRDPRVNYGYTF
>TRBV24-1|TRBJ2-5|-|-
TGTGCCACCAGCACCGCGGACAGTCAGTACTTC
CATSTADSQYF
>TRBV6-5|TRBJ2-7|TRBD1|-
TGTGCCAACAGGGGCACAGGAGACTACGAGCAGTACTTC
CANRGTGDYEQYF
>TRBV10-3|TRBJ1-2|-|-
TGTGCCATCAGTGAGGGTTCAGTTGTGTATGGCTACACCTTC
CAISEGSVVYGYTF
>TRBV12-3/TRBV12-4|TRBJ1-2|TRBD1|-
TGTGCCAGCAGTCCCGGACAGGGTAGATCAGACTATGGCTACACCTTC
CASSPGQGRSDYGYTF
>TRBV12-3/TRBV12-4|TRBJ2-2|-|-
TGTGCCAGCACCCGGGGGCAGGGGCTCACCGGGGAGCTGTTTTTT
CASTRGQGLTGELFF
>TRBV20-1|TRBJ2-3|-|-
TGCAGTGGGTCAGGGGTAGATACGCAGTATTTT
CSGSGVDTQYF
>TRBV12-3/TRBV12-4|TRBJ1-5|-|few
TGTGCCAGCAGTTTTGACGATCACGGGGCAGGGGCCCTCGTACCCCAGCATTTT
CASSFDDHGAGALVPQHF
>TRBV4-2|TRBJ1-1|-|-
TGTGCCAGCAGCCAAAGTCGAGCGGGGACTGAAGCTTTCTTT
CASSQSRAGTEAFF
>TRBV28|TRBJ1-4|-|-
TGTGCCAGCAGTGGATCAGGGGAGGTTGAGGAAAAACTGTTTTTT
CASSGSGEVEEKLFF
>TRBV29-1|TRBJ2-1|-|-
TGCAGCGTTGTTCGGGACTACAATGAGCAGTTCTTC
CSVVRDYNEQFF
>TRBV27|TRBJ2-5|TRBD2|many
TGTGCCAGCAGTCAAGGACGGGGGGATCGAGAGACCCAGTACTTC
CASSQGRGDRETQYF